The text below deals with one T cell receptor (beta chain). Its antigen remains unidentified. No base quality information exists; no much larger clone differs at one position. This entry is derived from a study of STAT5B mutations in CD4+ large granular lymphocyte leukemia (dated 2022 in TCRdb). Study-wide context: Among the healthy controls, the CDR3 'QG' motif was associated with a particular HLA allele. TCRbeta repertoires of CD4+ T-cell large granular lymphocyte leukemia patients were compared with those of healthy blood donors. Flow cytometry on FACSCanto II or FACSVerse confirmed that purified fractions exceeded 95% purity among lymphocytes. Points the paper makes about the study in general: CD4-sorted patient repertoires appeared more clonal than healthy CD4+ repertoires, and this difference persisted after removing the putative leukemic clones. Data were not HLA-matched; higher clonality in CD4+ versus CD8+ T-LGLL could reflect the relatively small sample size. TRBV06-family usage was enriched among the top patient clones (8/27) compared with healthy controls (2/35). Each patient's main leukemic clonotypes were private, but about 27% of these clonotypes showed up at low frequency in the non-leukemic repertoires of other patients.

TCRbeta rearrangements were sequenced from genomic DNA using the immunoSEQ assay at survey resolution. The authors' pipeline ran thus. In the TCR sequencing data, the lowest productive clonotype frequency that could be detected was 2.59 x 10-5. Only productive TCRbeta rearrangements, meaning sequences that were complete and in-frame, were kept for the analyses. The clonality of each sample was calculated as Simpson clonality in the immunoSEQ Analyzer version 3.0. Based on frequency, clones were grouped as very rare, small, medium, large (1-20%) or hyperexpanded (>20%). Generation probabilities were estimated with OLGA 1.2.3, V-gene circos plots were made with VDJtools, specificities were searched in VDJdb, and CDR3 motifs were identified with GLIPH. Entries here come from immuneACCESS through TCRdb and include only in-frame sequences with V and J called. Some clones fail to appear in such tables; in the studies checked, an unresolved V gene covers under half of the shortfall, and the cause of the remainder is unknown. V, J and clone size were drawn from that table, and D and trimming were deduced from the DNA. The sample data list about 22,000 clones, and 60% to 85% of these were observed just once. The ten top clones hold 0.4% to 0.45% of the sample.

Healthy controls were some 40 blood donors whose buffy coats came from the Finnish Red Cross blood service. All TCR-sequenced material derived from peripheral blood: patient blood samples and healthy donor buffy coats. Ficoll-Hypaque gradient centrifugation was used to isolate peripheral blood mononuclear cells. CD4+ cells were magnetically purified from the buffy coats of healthy controls. The Gentra Puregene Cell and Tissue kit was used to extract genomic DNA, and a Qubit 2.0 fluorometer was used to measure the amount of genomic DNA. V is reduced by 3 bases and J by 0 bases, leaving a spacing of 12 bases between them. The germline V gene provides CDR1 SGHRS and CDR2 YFSETQ. From cysteine to phenylalanine, the CDR3 is 15 amino acids long. CDR3 DNA only is kept here, 45 bases in frame from base 1.

This receptor was taken from a human donor in good health. The V and J genes are TRBV5-1 and TRBJ1-1; no D gene is confidently identified. The sequencing input was CD4+ T cells from blood buffy coats. The DNA sequence is TGCGCCAGCAGCTCGGCCCGACTTATGAACACTGAAGCTTTCTTT. Translated, this gives CASSSARLMNTEAFF.